A single sample is the source of the 3 T cell receptor beta chains below, sequenced in a study of neurological immune-mediated disorders. TCRdb redid the calling of the 5' RACE reads with MiXCR, one entry per CDR3 protein. The sample carries 95,000 to 150,000 distinct CDR3 sequences, more than 2.5% recorded once. Sequencing was carried out using PBMCs. The receptors originated from a woman between 25 and 40 years old with multiple sclerosis.

The table lists this clonotype with many counts. The gene calls are TRBV10-3 and TRBJ2-3; D is undetermined. The CDR3 is 14 residues long. Looked up from germline, CDR1 is ENHRY and CDR2 is SYGVKD. The V and J ends lost 4 bases and 6 bases respectively, with 14 bases between them. The chain's CDR3 is CAISGLTPGDTQYF. CDR3 sequence (DNA): TGTGCCATCAGTGGTCTCACTCCTGGGGATACGCAGTATTTT.

There are many counts of this clonotype. J is TRBJ2-2 and V is TRBV5-6; D unclear. V lost 5 bases to trimming and J lost 3 bases, with 17 bases between them. Germline V CDR1 and CDR2: SGHDT, YYEEEE. The CDR3 spans 16 residues. The CDR3 region is CASRDWSLQYTGELFF. The CDR3 DNA reads TGTGCCAGCAGGGATTGGTCCTTGCAATACACCGGGGAGCTGTTTTTT.

This clonotype has ten or more counts. The rearrangement links TRBV3-1 to TRBJ2-1; no firm D call. Trimming cost V 0 bases and J 8 bases, with 8 bases left between them. This CDR3 comprises 13 residues. Germline CDR1 and CDR2: LGHDT and YNNKEL (reference sequence). The CDR3 sequence: CASSQDKSYEQFF. For the CDR3, the DNA is TGTGCCAGCAGCCAAGATAAGAGTTATGAGCAGTTCTTC.